Listed here are 11 T cell receptor beta chains from one sample, sequenced in a study of T cell responses to AZD1222 COVID-19 vaccine. This table comes from immunoSEQ multiplex PCR, and its TCRdb copy is limited to in-frame clones, with some not included. The sample yields 150,000 to 200,000 clones, just over 90% seen once. Here the sequenced sample was peripheral blood, taken 28 days after the second AZD1222 dose. The receptors shown here come from an adult who received the AZD1222 COVID-19 vaccine.

This chain uses TRBV2 with TRBJ1-5, with 8 bases matching TRBD1. The CDR3 length is 14 residues. Germline V lookup: CDR1 SNHLY, CDR2 FYNNEI. Germline trimming cut 6 bases from V and 4 bases from J; bases unmatched to any gene: 5. The CDR3 DNA reads TGTGCCAGCAGCCGGACAGGGTTAAATCAGCCCCAGCATTTT. Its translation is CASSRTGLNQPQHF.

The chain employs TRBV4-1 and TRBJ2-4; D is uncertain. Germline V lookup: CDR1 MGHRA, CDR2 YSYEKL. The ends were cut back, 1 base at V and 6 bases at J, with 4 bases in the middle. The CDR3 is made up of 12 amino acids. CDR3 protein: CASSQVGNIQYF. The CDR3 nucleotides read TGCGCCAGCAGCCAAGTGGGAAACATTCAGTACTTC.

V is TRBV6-2 or TRBV6-3 and J is TRBJ1-2; 7 positions match TRBD1. V shed 4 bases, J shed 8 bases, and the junction held 7 bases outside the gene matches. Germline CDR1 MNHEY, CDR2 SVGEGT. This CDR3 spans 13 amino acids. As DNA, the CDR3 is TGTGCCAGCAGTTTTACAGGGGCCGACGGCTACACCTTC. Translation: CASSFTGADGYTF.

This chain joins TRBV5-1 and TRBJ2-3, with 7 bases matching TRBD1. CDR1 and CDR2 from the germline V gene are SGHRS and YFSETQ. CDR3 length equals 15 residues. The V and J ends lost 4 bases and 11 bases, in that order; junction bases with no gene match: 16. The CDR3 is CASSPPQTGQEKQYF. The CDR3 DNA sequence: TGCGCCAGCAGCCCACCCCAAACCGGACAGGAGAAGCAGTATTTT.

The V call is TRBV18, the J call TRBJ1-1; a possible D gene is TRBD1 (5 bases). Germline-derived CDR1 and CDR2 are KGHSH and LQKENI. The germline V and J ends were trimmed by 2 bases and 0 bases, with 13 bases remaining between them. CDR3 size: 16 residues. Here the CDR3 DNA reads TGTGCCAGCTCACCAGCGTTTGCCAGGGTGAACACTGAAGCTTTCTTT. Its protein is CASSPAFARVNTEAFF.

About this clone: A read error may explain this, as a much larger clone is one base away. This sequence joins TRBV27 and TRBJ1-2, with a possible D match to TRBD1 (6 bases). Trimming pared 5 bases from V and 2 bases from J, leaving 9 bases between. The CDR3 totals 13 residues. In germline, CDR1 is MNHEY, CDR2 SMNVEV (reference sequence). CDR3 nucleotides: TGTGCCAGCAGTCCCGGACAGAACTATGGCTACACCTTC. It yields the protein CASSPGQNYGYTF.

This clone was detected once. This chain links TRBV6-5 with TRBJ1-2, with 7 bases aligning to TRBD1. V lost 5 bases, J lost 4 bases, and 4 bases stayed unmatched. Germline V gene data show CDR1 as MNHEY and CDR2 as SVGAGI. There are 13 residues in the CDR3. CDR3 in amino acids: CASSPGQAYGYTF. CDR3 bases: TGTGCCAGCAGTCCTGGACAGGCCTATGGCTACACCTTC.

This chain uses TRBV6-8 with TRBJ2-4; D call uncertain. Germline V CDR1 and CDR2: MNHGY, SAAAGT. Trimming pared 4 bases from V and 9 bases from J, leaving 7 bases between. This CDR3 is built from 11 residues. The CDR3 here is CASSSTTIQYF. The DNA for the CDR3 is TGTGCCAGCAGTTCGACAACCATTCAGTACTTC.

This clone appeared once. The gene calls are TRBV5-4 and TRBJ1-2, with 7 bases matching TRBD1. The junction had 8 bases not matched to a gene; V was cut back by 0 bases and J by 3 bases. CDR1 SGHNT and CDR2 YYREEE come from the germline V gene (reference sequence). The CDR3 is 16 amino acids. The CDR3 region has the DNA TGTGCCAGCAGCTTGGGTCAGGGGGGGATGGACTATGGCTACACCTTC. Its translation is CASSLGQGGMDYGYTF.

The V gene is TRBV13, the J gene TRBJ2-1; 10 nucleotides align to TRBD2. The CDR3 totals 15 residues. CDR1 PRHDT and CDR2 FYEKMQ come from the germline V gene (reference sequence). Trimming took 1 base from V and 9 from J; bases not matched to a gene: 6. DNA for the CDR3: TGTGCCAGCAGCTTAGAGGAGCGGGGGGGCGCTGAGCAGTTCTTC. This codes for CASSLEERGGAEQFF.

This rearrangement joins TRBV7-9 to TRBJ1-1; D not certain. Germline V gives CDR1 SEHNR, CDR2 FQNEAQ (reference sequence). The ends were cut back, 5 bases at V and 12 bases at J, with 16 bases in the middle. The CDR3 has 12 amino acids. This CDR3 is CASSPRGLGTFF. In nucleotides, the CDR3 is TGTGCCAGCAGCCCCCGAGGCCTAGGCACTTTCTTT.